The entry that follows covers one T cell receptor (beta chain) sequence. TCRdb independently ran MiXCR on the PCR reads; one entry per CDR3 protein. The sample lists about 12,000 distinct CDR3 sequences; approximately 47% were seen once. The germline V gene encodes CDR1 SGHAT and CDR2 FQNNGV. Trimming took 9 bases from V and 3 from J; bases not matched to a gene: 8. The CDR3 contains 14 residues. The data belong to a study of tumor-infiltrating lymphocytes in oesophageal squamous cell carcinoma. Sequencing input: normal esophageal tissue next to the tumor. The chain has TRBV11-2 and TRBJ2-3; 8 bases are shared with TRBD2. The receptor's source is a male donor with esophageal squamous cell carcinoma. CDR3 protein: CASLAGSKTDTQYF. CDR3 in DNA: TGTGCCAGTTTAGCGGGAAGTAAAACAGATACGCAGTATTTT.